This T cell receptor beta chain was documented in a study of neurological immune-mediated disorders. CDR1 and CDR2 from the germline V gene are LGHDT and YNNKEL (reference sequence). The junction had 7 bases not matched to a gene; V was cut back by 0 bases and J by 2 bases. This CDR3 region has 17 residues. TCRdb recomputed calls from the 5' RACE reads with MiXCR, one row per CDR3 protein. The sample consists of 84,000 or so distinct CDR3 sequences, 10% of them appearing once. Many counts were recorded for this clonotype. The chain employs TRBV3-1 and TRBJ2-7, with 10 bases identical to TRBD2. The sequence derives from a man in his forties in good health. The sequencing sample was made of PBMCs. This CDR3 reads CASSQDRGSGRPYEQYF. The CDR3 nucleotides are TGTGCCAGCAGCCAAGATCGGGGTAGCGGGAGGCCCTACGAGCAGTACTTC.